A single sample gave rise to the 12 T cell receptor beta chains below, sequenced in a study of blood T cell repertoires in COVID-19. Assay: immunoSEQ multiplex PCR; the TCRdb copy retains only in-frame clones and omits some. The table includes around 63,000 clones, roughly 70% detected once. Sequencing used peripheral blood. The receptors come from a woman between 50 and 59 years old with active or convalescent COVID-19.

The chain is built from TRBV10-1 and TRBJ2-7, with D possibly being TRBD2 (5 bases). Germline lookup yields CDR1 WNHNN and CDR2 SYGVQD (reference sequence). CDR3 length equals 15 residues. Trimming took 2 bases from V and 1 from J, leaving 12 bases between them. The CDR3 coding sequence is TGCGCCAGCAGTGAGCGCGGACGGAGGTCCTACGAGCAGTACTTC. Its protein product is CASSERGRRSYEQYF.

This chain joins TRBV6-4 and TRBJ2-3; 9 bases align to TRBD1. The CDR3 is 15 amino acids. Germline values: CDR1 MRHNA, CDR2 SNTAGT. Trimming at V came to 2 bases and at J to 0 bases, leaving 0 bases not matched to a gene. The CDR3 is CASSDGTGSTDTQYF. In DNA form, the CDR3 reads TGTGCCAGCAGTGACGGGACAGGGAGCACAGATACGCAGTATTTT.

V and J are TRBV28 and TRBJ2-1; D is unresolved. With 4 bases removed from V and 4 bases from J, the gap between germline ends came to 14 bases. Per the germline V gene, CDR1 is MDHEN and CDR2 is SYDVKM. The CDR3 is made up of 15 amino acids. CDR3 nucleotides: TGTGCCAGCAGTTGGCCAGCGAATTTTTACAATGAGCAGTTCTTC. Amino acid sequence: CASSWPANFYNEQFF.

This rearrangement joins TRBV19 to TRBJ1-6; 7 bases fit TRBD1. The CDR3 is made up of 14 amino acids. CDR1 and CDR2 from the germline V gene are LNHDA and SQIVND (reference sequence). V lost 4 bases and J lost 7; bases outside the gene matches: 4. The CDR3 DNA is TGTGCCAGTAGTACCACAGGGGACAATTCACCCCTCCACTTT. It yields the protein CASSTTGDNSPLHF.

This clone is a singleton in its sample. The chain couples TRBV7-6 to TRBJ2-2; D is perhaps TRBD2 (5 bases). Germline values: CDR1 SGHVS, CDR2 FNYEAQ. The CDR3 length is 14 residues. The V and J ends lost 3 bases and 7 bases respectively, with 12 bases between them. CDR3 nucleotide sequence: TGTGCCAGCAGCTTGGCGGGCTCTCACGGGGAGCTGTTTTTT. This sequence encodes CASSLAGSHGELFF.

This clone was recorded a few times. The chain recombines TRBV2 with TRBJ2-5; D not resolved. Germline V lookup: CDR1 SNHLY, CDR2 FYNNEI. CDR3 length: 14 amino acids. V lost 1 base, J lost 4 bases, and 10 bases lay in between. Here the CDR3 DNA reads TGTGCCAGCAGTGAAGAGCTGAGAAGAGAGACCCAGTACTTC. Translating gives CASSEELRRETQYF. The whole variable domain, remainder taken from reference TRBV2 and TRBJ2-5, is EPEVTQTPSHQVTQMGQEVILRCVPISNHLYFYWYRQILGQKVEFLVSFYNNEISEKSEIFDDQFSVERPDGSNFTLKIRSTKLEDSAMYFCASSEELRRETQYFGPGTRLLVL.

DNA for the CDR3: TGTGCCACCCGGGACTACAACACCGGGGAGCTGTTTTTT. As protein: CATRDYNTGELFF. V gene TRBV28 combines with J gene TRBJ2-2; 7 bases line up with TRBD2. Germline CDR1 and CDR2: MDHEN and SYDVKM. V gave up 10 bases and J gave up 2 bases; unmatched junction bases: 4. The CDR3 is made up of 13 amino acids.

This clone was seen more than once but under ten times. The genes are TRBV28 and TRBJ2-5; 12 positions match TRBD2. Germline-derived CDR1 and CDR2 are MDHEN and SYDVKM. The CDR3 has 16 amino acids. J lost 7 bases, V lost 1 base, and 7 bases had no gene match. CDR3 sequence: CASSLSLAGGRGTQYF. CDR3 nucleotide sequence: TGTGCCAGCAGTTTATCTCTAGCGGGAGGGCGAGGGACCCAGTACTTC.

The CDR3, as DNA: TGCGCCAGCAGCTTGTCACGAAAAGCGGAATACACAGATACGCAGTATTTT. Translating gives CASSLSRKAEYTDTQYF. The V and J genes are TRBV5-1 and TRBJ2-3; tentatively, D is TRBD2 (5 bases). V was pared by 1 base and J by 2 bases, with 17 bases between. The V gene's germline CDR1 is SGHRS and CDR2 YFSETQ. This CDR3 is built from 17 residues.

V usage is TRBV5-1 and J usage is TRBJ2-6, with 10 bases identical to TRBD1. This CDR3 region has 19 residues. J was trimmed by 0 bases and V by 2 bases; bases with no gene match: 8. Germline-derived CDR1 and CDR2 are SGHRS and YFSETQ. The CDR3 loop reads CASSFELDRGSSGANVLTF. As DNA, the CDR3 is TGCGCCAGCAGCTTTGAGTTGGACAGGGGGTCCTCTGGGGCCAACGTCCTGACTTTC.

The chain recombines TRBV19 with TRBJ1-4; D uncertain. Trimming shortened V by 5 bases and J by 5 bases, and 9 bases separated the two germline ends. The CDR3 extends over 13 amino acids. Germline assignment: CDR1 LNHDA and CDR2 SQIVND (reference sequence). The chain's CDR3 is CASSEQRNEKLFF. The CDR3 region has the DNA TGTGCCAGTAGTGAACAGAGAAATGAAAAACTGTTTTTT.

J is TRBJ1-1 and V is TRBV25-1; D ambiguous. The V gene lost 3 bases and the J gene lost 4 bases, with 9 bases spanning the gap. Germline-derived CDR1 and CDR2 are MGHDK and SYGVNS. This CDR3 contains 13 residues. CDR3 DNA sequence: TGTGCCAGCAGTGAGCGGGTCTTCACTGAAGCTTTCTTT. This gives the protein CASSERVFTEAFF.